The T cell receptor (beta chain) described here comes from a study of Tregs in tolerant kidney transplant recipients. Related graft donors supplied nonmyeloablative bone marrow transplants, and mixed chimerism was transient. Sequencing was performed with immunoSEQ multiplex PCR; in TCRdb, only in-frame clones are kept and a portion is missing. Of about 81,000 clones listed, roughly 91% were seen once; the top ten hold 1.6%. V lost 2 bases to trimming and J lost 4 bases, with 11 bases between them. The CDR3 sequence is 14 residues long. CDR1 is SGHNT and CDR2 is YYREEE in the germline V gene (reference sequence).

The receptor's source is a human patient who received a combined kidney and bone marrow transplant. Part of the T cell pool may stem from the graft donor. The chain joins TRBV5-4 to TRBJ2-3, with a possible D match to TRBD2 (5 bases). This specimen was CD4+ T cells from blood (PBMCs), taken 24 months after the transplant. CDR3 coding DNA: TGTGCCAGCAGCTTCACTAAGGGAGCAGATACGCAGTATTTT. The encoded protein is CASSFTKGADTQYF.